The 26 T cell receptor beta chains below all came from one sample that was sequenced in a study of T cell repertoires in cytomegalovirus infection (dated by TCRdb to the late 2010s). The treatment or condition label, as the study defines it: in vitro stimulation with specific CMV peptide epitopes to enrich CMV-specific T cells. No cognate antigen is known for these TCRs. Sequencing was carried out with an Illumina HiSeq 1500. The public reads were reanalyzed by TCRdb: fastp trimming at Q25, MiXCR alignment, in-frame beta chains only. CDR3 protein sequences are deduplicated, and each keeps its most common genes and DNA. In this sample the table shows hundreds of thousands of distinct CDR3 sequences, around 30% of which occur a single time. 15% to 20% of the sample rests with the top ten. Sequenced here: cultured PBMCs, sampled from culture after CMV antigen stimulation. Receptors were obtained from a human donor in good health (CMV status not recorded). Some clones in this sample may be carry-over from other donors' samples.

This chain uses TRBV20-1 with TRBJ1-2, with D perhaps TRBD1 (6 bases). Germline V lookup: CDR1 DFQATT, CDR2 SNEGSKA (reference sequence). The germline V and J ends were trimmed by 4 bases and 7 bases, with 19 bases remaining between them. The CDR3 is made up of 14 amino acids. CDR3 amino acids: CSATPLRLGAGYTF. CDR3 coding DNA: TGCAGTGCTACACCCCTTCGGCTGGGGGCTGGCTACACCTTC.

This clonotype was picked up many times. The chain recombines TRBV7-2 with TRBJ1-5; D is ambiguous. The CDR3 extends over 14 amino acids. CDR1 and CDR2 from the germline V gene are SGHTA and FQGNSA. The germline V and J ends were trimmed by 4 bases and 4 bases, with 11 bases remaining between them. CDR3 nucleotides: TGTGCCAGCAGCTCCCTTGGGTTTAATCAGCCCCAGCATTTT. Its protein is CASSSLGFNQPQHF.

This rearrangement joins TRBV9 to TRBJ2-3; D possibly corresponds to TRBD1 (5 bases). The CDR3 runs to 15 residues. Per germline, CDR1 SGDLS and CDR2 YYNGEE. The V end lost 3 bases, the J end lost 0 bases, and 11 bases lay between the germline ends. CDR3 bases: TGTGCCAGCAGCGGGGGCGCGGTTAGCACAGATACGCAGTATTTT. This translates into CASSGGAVSTDTQYF. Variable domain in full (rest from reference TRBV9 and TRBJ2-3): DSGVTQTPKHLITATGQRVTLRCSPRSGDLSVYWYQQSLDQGLQFLIQYYNGEERAKGNILERFSAQQFPDLHSELNLSSLELGDSALYFCASSGGAVSTDTQYFGPGTRLTVL.

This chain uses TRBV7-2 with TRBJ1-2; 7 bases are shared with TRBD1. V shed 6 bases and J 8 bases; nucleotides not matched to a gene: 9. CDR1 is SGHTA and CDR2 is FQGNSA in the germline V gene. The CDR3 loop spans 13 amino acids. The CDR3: CASREGAKSGYTF. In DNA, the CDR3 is TGTGCCAGCAGGGAGGGGGCGAAATCCGGCTACACCTTC.

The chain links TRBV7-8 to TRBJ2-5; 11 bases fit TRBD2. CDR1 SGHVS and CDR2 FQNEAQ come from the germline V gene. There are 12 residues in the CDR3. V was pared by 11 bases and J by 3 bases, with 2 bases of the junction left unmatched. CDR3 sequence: CAVLAGEETQYF. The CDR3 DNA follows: TGTGCCGTACTAGCGGGAGAAGAGACCCAGTACTTC.

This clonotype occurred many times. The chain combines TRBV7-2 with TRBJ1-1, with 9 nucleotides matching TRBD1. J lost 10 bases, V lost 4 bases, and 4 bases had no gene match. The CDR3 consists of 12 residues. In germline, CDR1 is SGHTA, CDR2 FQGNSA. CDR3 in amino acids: CASSSTGGRAFF. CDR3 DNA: TGTGCCAGCAGCTCCACAGGGGGCCGAGCTTTCTTT. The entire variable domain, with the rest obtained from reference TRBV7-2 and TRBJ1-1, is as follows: GAGVSQSPSNKVTEKGKDVELRCDPISGHTALYWYRQSLGQGLEFLIYFQGNSAPDKSGLPSDRFSAERTGGSVSTLTIQRTQQEDSAVYLCASSSTGGRAFFGQGTRLTVV.

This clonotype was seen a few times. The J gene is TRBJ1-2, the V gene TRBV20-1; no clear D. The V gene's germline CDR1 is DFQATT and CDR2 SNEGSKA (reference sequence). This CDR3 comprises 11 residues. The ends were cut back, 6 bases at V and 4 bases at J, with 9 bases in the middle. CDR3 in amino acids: CSARHLYGYTF. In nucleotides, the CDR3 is TGCAGTGCCAGACACCTCTATGGCTACACCTTC.

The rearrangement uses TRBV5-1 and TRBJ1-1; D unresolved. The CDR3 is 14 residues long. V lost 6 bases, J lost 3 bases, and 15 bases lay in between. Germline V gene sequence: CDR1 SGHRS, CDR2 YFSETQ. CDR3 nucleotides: TGCGCCAGCAAACTTTCTGCGGGCGACACTGAAGCTTTCTTT. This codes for CASKLSAGDTEAFF.

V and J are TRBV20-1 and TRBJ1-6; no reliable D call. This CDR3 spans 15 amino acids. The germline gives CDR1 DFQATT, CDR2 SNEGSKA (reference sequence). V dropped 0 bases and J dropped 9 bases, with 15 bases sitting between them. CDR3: CSARDPPGQFSPLHF. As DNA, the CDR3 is TGCAGTGCTAGAGATCCGCCGGGCCAGTTTTCACCCCTCCACTTT.

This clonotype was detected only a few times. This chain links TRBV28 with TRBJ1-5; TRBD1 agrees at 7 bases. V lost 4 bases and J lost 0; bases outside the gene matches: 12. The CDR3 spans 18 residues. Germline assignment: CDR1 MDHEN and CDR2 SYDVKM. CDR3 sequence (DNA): TGTGCCAGCAGTTATAAAAAAACAGGGGCTTATAGCAATCAGCCCCAGCATTTT. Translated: CASSYKKTGAYSNQPQHF.

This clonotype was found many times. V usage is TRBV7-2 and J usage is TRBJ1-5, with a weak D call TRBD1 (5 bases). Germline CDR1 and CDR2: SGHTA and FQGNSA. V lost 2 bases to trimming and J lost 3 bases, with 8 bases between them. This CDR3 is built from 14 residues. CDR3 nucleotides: TGTGCCAGCAGCTTACGACAGTTCAATCAGCCCCAGCATTTT. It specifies CASSLRQFNQPQHF.

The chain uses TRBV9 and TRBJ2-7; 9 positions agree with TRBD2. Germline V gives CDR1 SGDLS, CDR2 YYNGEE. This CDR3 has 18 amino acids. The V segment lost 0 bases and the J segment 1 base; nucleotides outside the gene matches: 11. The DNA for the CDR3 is TGTGCCAGCAGCGTAGGGACTAGCGTGGGGATCGTTTCCTACGAGCAGTACTTC. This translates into CASSVGTSVGIVSYEQYF.

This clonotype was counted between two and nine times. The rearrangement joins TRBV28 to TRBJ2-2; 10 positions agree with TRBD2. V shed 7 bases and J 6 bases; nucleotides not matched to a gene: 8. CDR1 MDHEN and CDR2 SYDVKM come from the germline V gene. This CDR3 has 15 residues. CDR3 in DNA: TGTGCCAGCAACCCAGCGGGAGGGGAAGCCGGGGAGCTGTTTTTT. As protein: CASNPAGGEAGELFF. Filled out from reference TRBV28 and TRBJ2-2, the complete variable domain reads DVKVTQSSRYLVKRTGEKVFLECVQDMDHENMFWYRQDPGLGLRLIYFSYDVKMKEKGDIPEGYSVSREKKERFSLILESASTNQTSMYLCASNPAGGEAGELFFGEGSRLTVL.

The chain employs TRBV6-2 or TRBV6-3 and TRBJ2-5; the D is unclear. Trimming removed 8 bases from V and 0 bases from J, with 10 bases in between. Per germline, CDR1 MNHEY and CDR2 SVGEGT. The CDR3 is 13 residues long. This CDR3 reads CASLRRDQETQYF. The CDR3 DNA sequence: TGTGCCAGCCTCCGACGGGACCAAGAGACCCAGTACTTC.

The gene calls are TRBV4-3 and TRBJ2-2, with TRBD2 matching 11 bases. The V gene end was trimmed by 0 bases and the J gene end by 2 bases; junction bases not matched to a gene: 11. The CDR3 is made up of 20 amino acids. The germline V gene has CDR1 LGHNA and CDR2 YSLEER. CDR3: CASSQDLVASGRTNTGELFF. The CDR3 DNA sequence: TGCGCCAGCAGCCAAGATCTGGTCGCTAGCGGGAGGACTAACACCGGGGAGCTGTTTTTT.

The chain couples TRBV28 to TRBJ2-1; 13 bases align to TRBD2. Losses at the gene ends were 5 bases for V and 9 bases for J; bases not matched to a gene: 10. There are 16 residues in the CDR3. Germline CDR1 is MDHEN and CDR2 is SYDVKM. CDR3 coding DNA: TGTGCCAGCAGTCCTCGGACTAGCGGGAGTTACGGTGAGCAGTTCTTC. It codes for CASSPRTSGSYGEQFF.

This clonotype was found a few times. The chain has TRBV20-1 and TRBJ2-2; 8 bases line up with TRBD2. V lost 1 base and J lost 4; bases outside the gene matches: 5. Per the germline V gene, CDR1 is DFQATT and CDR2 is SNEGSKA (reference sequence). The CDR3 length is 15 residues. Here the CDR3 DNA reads TGCAGTGCTAGAGTGGCGGGAGGTGTCACCGGGGAGCTGTTTTTT. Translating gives CSARVAGGVTGELFF.

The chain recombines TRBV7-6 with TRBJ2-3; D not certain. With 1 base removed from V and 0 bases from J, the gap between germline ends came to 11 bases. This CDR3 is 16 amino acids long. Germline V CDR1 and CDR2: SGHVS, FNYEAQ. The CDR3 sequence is CASSLVIGTSTDTQYF. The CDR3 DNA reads TGTGCCAGCAGCTTAGTAATCGGAACTAGCACAGATACGCAGTATTTT.

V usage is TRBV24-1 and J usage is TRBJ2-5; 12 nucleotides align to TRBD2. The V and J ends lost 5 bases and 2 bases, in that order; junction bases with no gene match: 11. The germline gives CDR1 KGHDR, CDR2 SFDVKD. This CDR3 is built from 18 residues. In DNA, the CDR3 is TGTGCCACCAGTGGAGTCCTAGCGGGAGGGCCAGAGCAAGAGACCCAGTACTTC. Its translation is CATSGVLAGGPEQETQYF.

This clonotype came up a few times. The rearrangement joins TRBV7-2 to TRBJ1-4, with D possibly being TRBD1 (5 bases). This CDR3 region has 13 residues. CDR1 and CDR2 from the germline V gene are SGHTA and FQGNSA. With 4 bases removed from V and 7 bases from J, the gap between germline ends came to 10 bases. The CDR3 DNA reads TGTGCCAGCAGCTGGGGGAATGGTGAAAAACTGTTTTTT. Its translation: CASSWGNGEKLFF.

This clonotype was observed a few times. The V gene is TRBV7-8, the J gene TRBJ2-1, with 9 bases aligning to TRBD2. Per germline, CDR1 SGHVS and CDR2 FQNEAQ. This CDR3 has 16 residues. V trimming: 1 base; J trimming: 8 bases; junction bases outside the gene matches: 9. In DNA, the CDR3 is TGTGCCAGCAGCTTAGGGCAGGGCGGGAGGGCCGATGAGCAGTTCTTC. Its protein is CASSLGQGGRADEQFF.

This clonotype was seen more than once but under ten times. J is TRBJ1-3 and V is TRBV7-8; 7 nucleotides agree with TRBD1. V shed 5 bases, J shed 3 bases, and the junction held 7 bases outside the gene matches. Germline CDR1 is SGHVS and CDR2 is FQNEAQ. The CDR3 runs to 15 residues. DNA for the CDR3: TGTGCCAGCAGCCATGACAGGGCTAATGGAAACACCATATATTTT. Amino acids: CASSHDRANGNTIYF.

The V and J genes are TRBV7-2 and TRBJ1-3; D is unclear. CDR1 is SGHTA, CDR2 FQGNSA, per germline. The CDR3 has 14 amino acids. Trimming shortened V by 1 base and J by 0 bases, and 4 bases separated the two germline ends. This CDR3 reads CASSLGFSGNTIYF. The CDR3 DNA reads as TGTGCCAGCAGCTTAGGCTTCTCTGGAAACACCATATATTTT.

The CDR3 sequence is CASSVSAVSTDTQYF. CDR3 coding DNA: TGTGCCAGCAGCGTGTCTGCAGTGAGCACAGATACGCAGTATTTT. This chain connects TRBV7-2 to TRBJ2-3; no clear D gene. The CDR3 extends over 15 amino acids. V was trimmed by 5 bases and J by 0 bases, leaving 12 bases between them. Germline loops: CDR1 SGHTA, CDR2 FQGNSA.

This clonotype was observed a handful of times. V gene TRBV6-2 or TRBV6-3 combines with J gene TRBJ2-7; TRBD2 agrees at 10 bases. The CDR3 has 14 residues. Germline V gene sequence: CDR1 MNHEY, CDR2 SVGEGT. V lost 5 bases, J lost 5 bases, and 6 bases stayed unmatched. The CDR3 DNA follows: TGTGCCAGCAGTCCAGGGACTAGCGTCGACGAGCAGTACGTC. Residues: CASSPGTSVDEQYV.

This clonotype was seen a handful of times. CDR3 nucleotides: TGTGCCAGCAGACCCGCAGCGGGAGGGCTTTTCAATGAGCAGTTCTTC. Encoded protein: CASRPAAGGLFNEQFF. V and J are TRBV28 and TRBJ2-1; 10 bases map to TRBD2. J was trimmed by 6 bases and V by 6 bases; bases with no gene match: 11. The CDR3 spans 16 residues. From germline, CDR1 is MDHEN and CDR2 SYDVKM.